This T cell receptor (beta chain) was sequenced for a study of graft-versus-host responses after intestinal transplantation. Study-level background: For two to four years after anti-thymocyte globulin induction, all recipients took tacrolimus and steroids. Findings of the study overall: Elevated graft-versus-host to host-versus-graft clonal ratios in allografts were recorded for patients with graft-donor T cell macrochimerism.

Libraries were prepared by immunoSEQ multiplex PCR; TCRdb keeps only in-frame clonotypes and omits some of them. The data contain about 19,000 clones, 35% to 40% of them singletons. There were around 200,000 CFSE-labeled responder cells plated together with around 200,000 irradiated, violet-dye-labeled stimulator cells. Sorting of proliferating CFSE-low CD3+CD4+ and CD3+CD8+ responders took place after the reaction. This clone was detected a few times. V was shortened by 3 bases and J by 0 bases, with 18 bases between the two germline ends. Germline lookup yields CDR1 SGHTA and CDR2 FQGNSA. The CDR3 covers 19 residues.

V is TRBV7-2 and J is TRBJ2-6; no definite D call. The material sequenced was alloreactive CD4+ T cells from a mixed lymphocyte reaction culture, taken before transplantation. Subset in this sample: CFSE-low proliferating T cells sorted from approximately 6-day pre-transplant mixed lymphocyte reaction (GvH or HvG direction). This TCR came from a human patient who was an organ donor for intestinal transplantation. The CDR3 bases are TGTGCCAGCAGCTTGGCTCTCTGGGCAGCCAGCTCTGGGGCCAACGTCCTGACTTTC. It yields the protein CASSLALWAASSGANVLTF. The full variable domain, rest sourced from reference TRBV7-2 and TRBJ2-6, is GAGVSQSPSNKVTEKGKDVELRCDPISGHTALYWYRQSLGQGLEFLIYFQGNSAPDKSGLPSDRFSAERTGGSVSTLTIQRTQQEDSAVYLCASSLALWAASSGANVLTFGAGSRLTVL.